This entry features one T cell receptor (beta chain) sequence. V was clipped by 2 bases and J by 2 bases; unmatched bases: 4. The CDR3 has 15 residues. Per germline, CDR1 LGHNA and CDR2 YNFKEQ. This record belongs to a study of technical replicates of blood from a few donors. The table came from immunoSEQ multiplex PCR; TCRdb's copy has only in-frame clones and leaves some out. This table has 95,000 to 100,000 clones, nearly 96% appearing once. The sequence came from a human donor in good health. The material sequenced was T cells isolated from PBMCs. The chain uses TRBV4-2 and TRBJ2-5, with TRBD1 matching 8 bases. CDR3 residues: CASSQSGQGQETQYF. The CDR3 DNA is TGTGCCAGCAGCCAATCCGGACAGGGACAAGAGACCCAGTACTTC.